Listed below are T cell receptor beta chains from one sample, sequenced in a study of T cell responses to AZD1222 COVID-19 vaccine. Some clones are missing from TCRdb's copy, which holds only in-frame ones; the method was immunoSEQ multiplex PCR. The repertoire holds roughly 56,000 clones, with around 81% as singletons. Sequencing was performed on peripheral blood, taken 28 days after the second AZD1222 dose. All receptors derive from an adult who received the AZD1222 COVID-19 vaccine. CDR3s include the opening cysteine and the closing phenylalanine or tryptophan. Fields, in order: clone size, V gene, D gene, J gene, CDR3 DNA, CDR3 protein. A D gene is named only where the DNA matches it firmly. For some rows the clone size is stated as once, few or many, or as a class when expanded; others skip it.

>-|TRBV6-1|-|TRBJ1-6
TGTGCCAGCAGTGAAGATCGGAACTCCTATAATTCACCCCTCCACTTT
CASSEDRNSYNSPLHF
>-|TRBV24-1|-|TRBJ1-2
TGTGCCACCAGTGATTACAGAGGCTACACCTTC
CATSDYRGYTF
>-|TRBV20-1|-|TRBJ1-2
TGCAGTGTCCCAGGGTTCGGTGGCTACACCTTC
CSVPGFGGYTF
>-|TRBV2|-|TRBJ2-1
TGTGCCAGCAGTGGAGATAGGGTCTACAATGAGCAGTTCTTC
CASSGDRVYNEQFF
>-|TRBV27|-|TRBJ2-4
TGTGCCAGCAGTTCCATCCGGACGGCGGCGAACATTCAGTACTTC
CASSSIRTAANIQYF
>-|TRBV3-1/TRBV3-2|-|TRBJ2-7
TGTGCCAGCAGCCCCGGGGGAGGCTACGAGCAGTACTTC
CASSPGGGYEQYF
>-|TRBV7-8|-|TRBJ1-1
TGTGCCAGCAGGCCGAACCAGAACACTGAAGCTTTCTTT
CASRPNQNTEAFF
>few|TRBV5-1|-|TRBJ2-1
TGCGCCAGCAGCGATGCCCCTACTAGTTGGGTTGGGAATGAGCAGTTCTTC
CASSDAPTSWVGNEQFF
>-|TRBV6-5|TRBD1|TRBJ2-7
TGTGCCAGCAGTTACGCGGGACAGGGGTCTGGCGAGCAGTACTTC
CASSYAGQGSGEQYF
>-|TRBV30|TRBD1|TRBJ2-7
TGTGCCTGGACGTACAAGGGACAGACCTACGAGCAGTACTTC
CAWTYKGQTYEQYF
>once|TRBV5-5|-|TRBJ1-2
TGTGCCAGCAGCCTGGGGGGCCAGGGGAGAAACTATGGCTACACCTTC
CASSLGGQGRNYGYTF
>-|TRBV6-2/TRBV6-3|-|TRBJ2-2
TGTGCCAGCACCCCTTTCGCGAACACCGGGGAGCTGTTTTTT
CASTPFANTGELFF
>-|TRBV4-1|TRBD1|TRBJ1-6
TGCGCCAGCAGCCAGCCGGACAGGCGCCTGAATTCACCCCTCCACTTT
CASSQPDRRLNSPLHF
>-|TRBV4-2|-|TRBJ2-5
TGTGCCAGCAGCCAAGAGGTAGACTCCCAAGAGACCCAGTACTTC
CASSQEVDSQETQYF
>-|TRBV5-4|TRBD1|TRBJ2-5
TGTGCCAGCAGTAAAGCCGGGACAGGGGTGGAGACCCAGTACTTC
CASSKAGTGVETQYF
>-|TRBV7-2|-|TRBJ2-1
TGTGCCAGCAGCTTAAGAGGGCAGGGCGTGGATGAGCAGTTCTTC
CASSLRGQGVDEQFF
>-|TRBV3-1/TRBV3-2|-|TRBJ1-6
TGTGCCAGCAGCCCCCGGGAGAATAATTCACCCCTCCACTTT
CASSPRENNSPLHF
>once|TRBV11-3|-|TRBJ2-5
TGTGCCAGCAGCCGAAGGACAGCACATCGAGAGACCCAGTACTTC
CASSRRTAHRETQYF
>-|TRBV5-1|-|TRBJ2-3
TGCGCCAGCAGCGTTGGTACAGGTTACGGGGATACGCAGTATTTT
CASSVGTGYGDTQYF
>-|TRBV5-1|-|TRBJ2-3
TGCGCCAGCAAATGGCGTCCAACAGATACGCAGTATTTT
CASKWRPTDTQYF
>-|TRBV5-6|-|TRBJ1-1
TGTGCCAGCAGCTTGGGGTTGGGAGGGAACACTGAAGCTTTCTTT
CASSLGLGGNTEAFF
>-|TRBV7-2|-|TRBJ1-5
TGTGCCAGCAGTAGTCGAGGAGCGGGCAATCAGCCCCAGCATTTT
CASSSRGAGNQPQHF
>-|TRBV30|-|TRBJ2-7
TGTGCCTGGAGAGGACACCGGAACTCCTACGAGCAGTACTTC
CAWRGHRNSYEQYF